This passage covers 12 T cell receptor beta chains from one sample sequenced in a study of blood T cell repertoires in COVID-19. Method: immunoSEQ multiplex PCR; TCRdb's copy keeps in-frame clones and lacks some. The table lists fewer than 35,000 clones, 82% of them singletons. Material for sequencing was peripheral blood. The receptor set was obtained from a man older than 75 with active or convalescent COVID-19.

CDR3 in amino acids: CASSLGSRLIGYNEQFF. The CDR3 region has the DNA TGTGCCAGCAGCTTAGGTTCCAGACTCATAGGATACAATGAGCAGTTCTTC. The chain employs TRBV7-3 and TRBJ2-1; D not resolved. This CDR3 is 17 amino acids long. The V and J ends lost 2 bases and 4 bases respectively, with 18 bases between them. Germline loops: CDR1 SGHTA, CDR2 FQGTGA.

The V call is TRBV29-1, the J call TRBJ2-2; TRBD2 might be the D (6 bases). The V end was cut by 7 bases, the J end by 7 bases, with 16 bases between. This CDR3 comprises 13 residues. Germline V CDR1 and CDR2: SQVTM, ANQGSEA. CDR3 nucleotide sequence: TGCAGCGGAAAGGGAGGAGGAAACGGGGAGCTGTTTTTT. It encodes CSGKGGGNGELFF.

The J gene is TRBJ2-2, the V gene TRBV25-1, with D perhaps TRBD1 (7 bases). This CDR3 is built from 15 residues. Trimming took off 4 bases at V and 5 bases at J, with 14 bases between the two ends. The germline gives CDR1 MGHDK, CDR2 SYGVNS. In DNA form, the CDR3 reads TGTGCCAGCAGTGTCCGGGGGACAGCGACCGGGGAGCTGTTTTTT. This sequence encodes CASSVRGTATGELFF.

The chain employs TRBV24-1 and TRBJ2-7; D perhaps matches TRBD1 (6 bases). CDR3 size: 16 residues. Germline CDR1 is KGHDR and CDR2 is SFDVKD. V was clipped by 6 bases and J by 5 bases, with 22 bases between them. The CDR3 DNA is TGTGCCACCAGTTGTTATAACAGGGCCATCTCGGACGAGCAGTACTTC. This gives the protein CATSCYNRAISDEQYF.

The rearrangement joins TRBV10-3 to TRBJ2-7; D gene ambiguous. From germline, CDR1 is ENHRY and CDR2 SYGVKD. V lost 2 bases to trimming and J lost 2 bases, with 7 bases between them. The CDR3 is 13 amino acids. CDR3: CAISEPNTYEQYF. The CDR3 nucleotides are TGTGCCATCAGTGAGCCAAACACCTACGAGCAGTACTTC.

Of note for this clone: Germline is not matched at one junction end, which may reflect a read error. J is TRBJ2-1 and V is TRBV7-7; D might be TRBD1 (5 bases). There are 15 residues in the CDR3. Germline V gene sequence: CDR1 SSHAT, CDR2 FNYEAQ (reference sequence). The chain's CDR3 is CASSLGQGEYNEQFF. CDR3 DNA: TGTGCTAGCAGCTTGGGGCAGGGCGAATACAATGAGCAGTTCTTC. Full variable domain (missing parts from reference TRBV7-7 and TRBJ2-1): GAGVSQSPRYKVTKRGQDVTLRCDPISSHATLYWYQQALGQGPEFLTYFNYEAQPDKSGLPSDRFSAERPEGSISTLTIQRTEQRDSAMYRCASSLGQGEYNEQFFGPGTRLTVL.

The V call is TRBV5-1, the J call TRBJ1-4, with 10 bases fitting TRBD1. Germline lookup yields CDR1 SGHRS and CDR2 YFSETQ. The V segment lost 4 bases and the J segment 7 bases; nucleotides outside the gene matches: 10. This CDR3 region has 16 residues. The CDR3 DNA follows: TGCGCCAGCAGCAGCACGCCGGGACAGGGGTCTGAAAAACTGTTTTTT. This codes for CASSSTPGQGSEKLFF.

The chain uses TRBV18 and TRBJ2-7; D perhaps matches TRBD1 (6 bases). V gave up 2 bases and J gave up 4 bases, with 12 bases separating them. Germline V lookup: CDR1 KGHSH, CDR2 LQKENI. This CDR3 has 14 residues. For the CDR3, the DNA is TGTGCCAGCTCACCATCGACAGGACCGTACGAGCAGTACTTC. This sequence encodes CASSPSTGPYEQYF.

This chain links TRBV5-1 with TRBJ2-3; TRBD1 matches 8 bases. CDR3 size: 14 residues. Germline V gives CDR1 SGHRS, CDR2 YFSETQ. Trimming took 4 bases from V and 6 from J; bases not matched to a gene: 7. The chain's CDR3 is CASSPTGGSDTQYF. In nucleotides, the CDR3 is TGCGCCAGCAGCCCAACAGGGGGATCGGATACGCAGTATTTT.

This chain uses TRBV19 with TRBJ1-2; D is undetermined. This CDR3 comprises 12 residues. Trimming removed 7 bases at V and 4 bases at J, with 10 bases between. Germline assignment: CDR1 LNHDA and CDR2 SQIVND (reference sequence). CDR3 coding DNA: TGTGCCAGTACCAGCGGGGTCTATGGCTACACCTTC. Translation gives CASTSGVYGYTF.

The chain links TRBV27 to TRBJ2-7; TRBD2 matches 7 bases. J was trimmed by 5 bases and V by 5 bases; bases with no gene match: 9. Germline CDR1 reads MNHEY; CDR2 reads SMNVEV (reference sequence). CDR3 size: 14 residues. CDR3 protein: CASSRDRGGNEQYF. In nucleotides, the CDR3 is TGTGCCAGCAGTCGTGATAGGGGAGGGAACGAGCAGTACTTC.

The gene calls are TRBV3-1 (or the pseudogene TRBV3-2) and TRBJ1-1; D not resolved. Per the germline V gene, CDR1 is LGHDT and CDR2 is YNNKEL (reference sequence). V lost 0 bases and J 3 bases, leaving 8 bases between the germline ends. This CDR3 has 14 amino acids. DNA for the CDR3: TGTGCCAGCAGCCAAGAGGCGGGATACACTGAAGCTTTCTTT. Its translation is CASSQEAGYTEAFF.